The sequence of this TCR beta chain was determined in a study of patients and donors after allogeneic stem cell transplantation. The CDR3 extends over 14 amino acids. Per the germline V gene, CDR1 is DFQATT and CDR2 is SNEGSKA (reference sequence). V lost 1 base and J 3 bases, leaving 12 bases between the germline ends. In this sample, this clonotype turned up a few times. TCRdb called the RT-PCR reads again in MiXCR, with one record for every CDR3 protein. The repertoire holds about a million distinct CDR3 sequences, with more than 15% as singletons. This sequence was found in a human donor who was either an allogeneic HSCT recipient or a stem cell or donor lymphocyte infusion donor (not recorded which). It is not recorded whose cells these are; they may come from a transplant donor. The rearrangement joins TRBV20-1 to TRBJ1-1; no reliable D call. Sequenced material: blood, either unsorted or a sorted T cell fraction (not recorded which). CDR3 sequence (DNA): TGCAGTGCTAGAGTTATGGGGATGGACACTGAAGCTTTCTTT. It codes for CSARVMGMDTEAFF.